Listed below are T cell receptor beta chains from one sample, sequenced in a study of shared clonotypes between healthy human individuals. The method was immunoSEQ multiplex PCR; TCRdb's version includes in-frame clones alone and lacks a portion of them. This table holds roughly 1,800,000 clones, approximately 94% found once. Sequencing used naive CD8+ T cells sorted from blood. The source is a young man in good health. CDR3s include the opening cysteine and the closing phenylalanine or tryptophan. D genes are given only for firm matches. A row's size may be missing; if present it is once, few, many or a size class.

J gene	D gene	clone size	V gene	CDR3 DNA	CDR3 protein
TRBJ2-1	NA	NA	TRBV19	TGTGCCAGTAGTATAGATCGAAGTGAGCAGTTCTTC	CASSIDRSEQFF
TRBJ2-7	NA	NA	TRBV19	TGTGCCAGTAGTAGACGCTTTCACCCCACAGAAACTACAGACCCGAGCTCCTACGAGCAGTACTTC	CASSRRFHPTETTDPSSYEQYF
TRBJ2-7	NA	NA	TRBV19	TGTGCCAGTAGTAAACGGGAAGGCGAGCAGTACTTC	CASSKREGEQYF
TRBJ1-1	NA	NA	TRBV5-4	TGTGCCAGCAGCCCTGGGACTCCTGAAGCTTTCTTT	CASSPGTPEAFF
TRBJ2-3	TRBD1	few	TRBV27	TGTGCCAGCAGCTATACCGGGACAGACACAGATACGCAGTATTTT	CASSYTGTDTDTQYF
TRBJ2-5	NA	once	TRBV4-1	TGCGCCAGCAGCCAAGAACAGGACCAAGAGACCCAGTACTTC	CASSQEQDQETQYF
TRBJ2-2	TRBD2	NA	TRBV11-2	TGTGCCAGCAGCTTAGAGAGTCTAGCGGGAGAACGGGGCGGGGAGCTGTTTTTT	CASSLESLAGERGGELFF
TRBJ1-1	TRBD1	NA	TRBV7-9	TGTGCCAGCAGCCCAACAGGGGGAGAAGCTTTCTTT	CASSPTGGEAFF
TRBJ1-6	NA	NA	TRBV28	TGTGCCAGCAGTTTTGGTACGAAACTAAGGTCACCCCTCCACTTT	CASSFGTKLRSPLHF
TRBJ2-7	NA	NA	TRBV5-4	TGTGCCAGCAGCTTGCTCGGGGGTGGATCCTACGAGCAGTACTTC	CASSLLGGGSYEQYF
TRBJ2-7	NA	NA	TRBV7-6	TGTGCCAGCAGCCCCAAAGGGCCCCTCGAGCAGTACTTC	CASSPKGPLEQYF
TRBJ1-2	NA	NA	TRBV6-5	TGTGCCAGCGCCCAAGGTCTGGATAACTATGGCTACACCTTC	CASAQGLDNYGYTF
TRBJ2-1	TRBD2	NA	TRBV4-3	TGCGCCAGCAGCCACGGGGGGTTGGACAATGAGCAGTTCTTC	CASSHGGLDNEQFF
TRBJ2-6	NA	NA	TRBV4-3	TGCGCCAGCAGCCAAGTAGCTGGGGCCAACGTCCTGACTTTC	CASSQVAGANVLTF
TRBJ1-1	NA	NA	TRBV6-5	TGTGCCAGCAGTTACTCGGTCCCGGGAACTGAAGCTTTCTTT	CASSYSVPGTEAFF
TRBJ1-1	TRBD1	NA	TRBV2	TGTGCCAGCAGTGAACCACAGGGGTCGAACACTGAAGCTTTCTTT	CASSEPQGSNTEAFF
TRBJ1-5	TRBD1	NA	TRBV2	TGTGCCAGCAGGGAACAGGGGGGGTATCAGCCCCAGCATTTT	CASREQGGYQPQHF
TRBJ1-2	TRBD1	NA	TRBV11-2	TGTGCCAGCAGCTTAGACTGGGACAGGGAGGACCATGGCTACACCTTC	CASSLDWDREDHGYTF
TRBJ1-4	TRBD1	NA	TRBV28	TGTGCCAGCAGTTTACCCGGGACAGTCTTGGGTGAAAAACTGTTTTTT	CASSLPGTVLGEKLFF
TRBJ1-5	NA	NA	TRBV30	TGTGCCTGGAGTGTCGTACTTAGCAATCAGCCCCAGCATTTT	CAWSVVLSNQPQHF
TRBJ1-2	NA	once	TRBV6-5	TGTGCCAGCAGTTACTCGGGGGGAATCTATGGCTACACCTTC	CASSYSGGIYGYTF
TRBJ2-5	NA	NA	TRBV7-8	TGTGCCAGCAGCGCTCGGCAGGAGAGACAAGAGACCCAGTACTTC	CASSARQERQETQYF
TRBJ2-7	NA	NA	TRBV7-9	TGTGCCAGCAGCTTAGGGACTCAAGGGATCTACGAGCAGTACTTC	CASSLGTQGIYEQYF